These 8 T cell receptor beta chains were sequenced from one sample in a study of cytomegalovirus exposure and HLA in healthy donors. A multiplex PCR was run with 60 Vbeta primers and 13 Jbeta primers. TCRdb keeps only in-frame clones here, not all; method: immunoSEQ multiplex PCR. The sample has more than 30,000 clones, over 70% seen once; the top ten hold 6.3%. The sequenced material came from PBMCs. The receptors come from a man aged 25 to 45 in good health and CMV-seronegative.

Only a few counts were recorded for this clone. The V gene is TRBV19, the J gene TRBJ1-5, with D possibly being TRBD1 (6 bases). There are 16 residues in the CDR3. V lost 6 bases and J 0 bases, leaving 15 bases between the germline ends. The germline V gene encodes CDR1 LNHDA and CDR2 SQIVND (reference sequence). The CDR3 DNA reads as TGTGCCAGTAGGACCCGGGACATCGGTAGCAATCAGCCCCAGCATTTT. It translates to CASRTRDIGSNQPQHF.

The V and J genes are TRBV10-3 and TRBJ1-1, with 7 bases matching TRBD1. V lost 7 bases, J lost 4 bases, and 3 bases stayed unmatched. CDR3 length: 12 residues. Germline V gene data show CDR1 as ENHRY and CDR2 as SYGVKD. The CDR3 region is CAIKEGATEAFF. CDR3 DNA sequence: TGTGCCATCAAGGAGGGGGCCACTGAAGCTTTCTTT.

J is TRBJ1-2 and V is TRBV19, with D perhaps TRBD1 (6 bases). The CDR3 is made up of 16 amino acids. V was shortened by 6 bases and J by 4 bases, with 21 bases between the two germline ends. Germline V CDR1 and CDR2: LNHDA, SQIVND (reference sequence). The CDR3 is CASSTTIRDTGYGYTF. Here the CDR3 DNA reads TGTGCCAGTAGCACAACAATAAGGGACACCGGCTATGGCTACACCTTC.

This clone was found a few times. J is TRBJ2-3 and V is TRBV14, with TRBD2 identical over 10 bases. Germline V gene data show CDR1 as SGHDN and CDR2 as FVKESK. The CDR3 is 18 amino acids. Germline trimming cut 5 bases from V and 0 bases from J; bases unmatched to any gene: 11. CDR3 nucleotides: TGTGCCAGCAGCGAGGGACTAGCGCATTTCACTAGCACAGATACGCAGTATTTT. Translation: CASSEGLAHFTSTDTQYF.

J is TRBJ1-1 and V is TRBV4-2; a possible D gene is TRBD1 (5 bases). Germline loops: CDR1 LGHNA, CDR2 YNFKEQ. The CDR3 has 15 amino acids. Trimming removed 1 base from V and 2 bases from J, with 11 bases in between. The CDR3 loop reads CASSQVQGTNTEAFF. CDR3 sequence (DNA): TGTGCCAGCAGCCAAGTGCAGGGAACCAACACTGAAGCTTTCTTT.

The chain joins TRBV18 to TRBJ1-2, with TRBD1 matching over 7 bases. CDR3 length: 15 residues. J was trimmed by 3 bases and V by 6 bases; bases with no gene match: 10. Per germline, CDR1 KGHSH and CDR2 LQKENI. CDR3 sequence (DNA): TGTGCCAGCTCTCCTGACCAAACAGGGGACTATGGCTACACCTTC. Amino acids: CASSPDQTGDYGYTF. Supplemented by reference TRBV18 and TRBJ1-2, the full variable domain reads NAGVMQNPRHLVRRRGQEARLRCSPMKGHSHVYWYRQLPEEGLKFMVYLQKENIIDESGMPKERFSAEFPKEGPSILRIQQVVRGDSAAYFCASSPDQTGDYGYTFGSGTRLTVV.

The chain links TRBV6-5 to TRBJ1-5, with unresolved D. The CDR3 contains 14 residues. Germline lookup yields CDR1 MNHEY and CDR2 SVGAGI. Between the trimmed V and J ends, which lost 6 bases and 0 bases, there was a span of 9 bases. The CDR3 DNA reads as TGTGCCAGCAGCCACTTTAATAGCAATCAGCCCCAGCATTTT. Translating it yields CASSHFNSNQPQHF.

For the CDR3, the DNA is TGTGCCAGCAGCAAAACGCCAACGCAGGAAGAGACCCAGTACTTC. This gives the protein CASSKTPTQEETQYF. This chain joins TRBV21-1 and TRBJ2-5; the table's D call TRBD1 went unverified against the DNA. TRBV21-1 is deemed a pseudogene. This CDR3 has 15 amino acids.